Each of the 18 T cell receptor beta chains below was sequenced from the same sample in a study of shared clonotypes between healthy human individuals. The table came from immunoSEQ multiplex PCR; TCRdb's copy has only in-frame clones and leaves some out. The sample shows about 2 million clones, about 95% of them seen only once. Positive CCR7 selection of CD45RO-negative cells yielded the naive CD8 cells, and terminally differentiated effector memory CD45RA+ cells were excluded. Sequencing input: naive CD8+ T cells sorted from blood. Receptors originate from a man aged 18 to 29 in good health.

V gene TRBV29-1 combines with J gene TRBJ1-2, with 8 bases identical to TRBD1. Germline CDR1 reads SQVTM; CDR2 reads ANQGSEA. Trimming cost V 5 bases and J 4 bases; bases outside gene matches: 9. The CDR3 extends over 14 amino acids. CDR3 region: CSVPGTGDTYGYTF. DNA of the CDR3: TGCAGCGTTCCTGGGACAGGCGATACCTATGGCTACACCTTC. The full variable domain, its missing parts supplied by reference TRBV29-1 and TRBJ1-2, is SAVISQKPSRDICQRGTSLTIQCQVDSQVTMMFWYRQQPGQSLTLIATANQGSEATYESGFVIDKFPISRPNLTFSTLTVSNMSPEDSSIYLCSVPGTGDTYGYTFGSGTRLTVV.

The rearrangement links TRBV19 to TRBJ2-7; 8 nucleotides line up with TRBD1. The germline gives CDR1 LNHDA, CDR2 SQIVND (reference sequence). V lost 4 bases and J lost 6; bases outside the gene matches: 5. This CDR3 is built from 13 residues. This chain's CDR3 is CASSSAGGSEQYF. The CDR3 coding sequence is TGTGCCAGTAGTAGTGCAGGGGGCAGCGAGCAGTACTTC.

The rearrangement uses TRBV6-6 and TRBJ1-1; D not certain. The CDR3 has 12 amino acids. V lost 5 bases, J lost 4 bases, and 8 bases lay in between. Germline values: CDR1 MNHNY, CDR2 SVGAGI (reference sequence). The CDR3 region has the DNA TGTGCCAGCAGTCGGTTGTCCACTGAAGCTTTCTTT. The encoded protein is CASSRLSTEAFF.

The chain is built from TRBV28 and TRBJ1-6, with 7 bases fitting TRBD1. V shed 2 bases and J 3 bases; nucleotides not matched to a gene: 10. The CDR3 length is 18 residues. Germline CDR1 is MDHEN and CDR2 is SYDVKM. CDR3 nucleotides: TGTGCCAGCAGTTTACCCCCCTTTCGGGACAGCTATAATTCACCCCTCCACTTT. Encoded protein: CASSLPPFRDSYNSPLHF. Looking up the rest from reference TRBV28 and TRBJ1-6 gives the full variable domain: DVKVTQSSRYLVKRTGEKVFLECVQDMDHENMFWYRQDPGLGLRLIYFSYDVKMKEKGDIPEGYSVSREKKERFSLILESASTNQTSMYLCASSLPPFRDSYNSPLHFGNGTRLTVT.

This chain uses TRBV18 with TRBJ2-3; a possible D gene is TRBD2 (6 bases). With 2 bases removed from V and 2 bases from J, the gap between germline ends came to 8 bases. Per the germline V gene, CDR1 is KGHSH and CDR2 is LQKENI. The CDR3 has 14 amino acids. The CDR3 region is CASSPWGDTDTQYF. CDR3 in DNA: TGTGCCAGCTCACCATGGGGGGACACAGATACGCAGTATTTT.

This chain links TRBV6-5 with TRBJ2-5, with TRBD1 as a possible D gene (5 bases). The J call may be faulty, since TRBJ2-7 better matches the DNA end. This CDR3 spans 15 amino acids. Germline V gives CDR1 MNHEY, CDR2 SVGAGI. CDR3 DNA sequence: TGTGCCAGCAATATTGGGAATGGGCCAACAGGCGAGCAGTACTTC. Protein: CASNIGNGPTGEQYF.

This chain joins TRBV6-1 and TRBJ2-3; TRBD1 or TRBD2 may be the D gene (5 bases each). The CDR3 length is 17 residues. Germline V gene data show CDR1 as MNHNS and CDR2 as SASEGT. Trimming stripped 4 bases from V and 1 base from J, with 18 bases between. In nucleotides, the CDR3 is TGTGCCAGCAGTGTCTCCATGAGGGGAAGCCGCACAGATACGCAGTATTTT. This gives the protein CASSVSMRGSRTDTQYF.

The chain uses TRBV27 and TRBJ1-3, with TRBD1 identical over 8 bases. The germline V gene has CDR1 MNHEY and CDR2 SMNVEV (reference sequence). V lost 7 bases and J lost 2; bases outside the gene matches: 19. The CDR3 sequence is 19 residues long. The CDR3 DNA sequence: TGTGCCAGCAAACCTACGACAGGGGTGTCTGTTCAAGCTGGAAACACCATATATTTT. Translating gives CASKPTTGVSVQAGNTIYF.

The J gene is TRBJ2-7, the V gene TRBV7-9, with unresolved D. In germline, CDR1 is SEHNR, CDR2 FQNEAQ (reference sequence). The CDR3 runs to 11 residues. Trimming stripped 5 bases from V and 5 bases from J, with 7 bases between. CDR3 nucleotides: TGTGCCAGCAGCGACGCCAACGAGCAGTACTTC. As protein: CASSDANEQYF.

The rearrangement uses TRBV4-3 and TRBJ2-7, with 9 bases identical to TRBD2. Germline V gene data show CDR1 as LGHNA and CDR2 as YSLEER. This CDR3 region has 16 residues. V dropped 2 bases and J dropped 6; count of bases not matched to a gene: 11. CDR3 amino acids: CASSQLIAGENGEQYF. The CDR3 bases are TGCGCCAGCAGCCAACTCATAGCGGGAGAAAATGGCGAGCAGTACTTC.

The genes are TRBV2 and TRBJ2-1, with 12 nucleotides matching TRBD2. The CDR3 runs to 15 residues. From germline, CDR1 is SNHLY and CDR2 FYNNEI. With V trimmed by 2 bases and J by 7 bases, 3 bases remained unmatched. CDR3: CASSELLAGGNEQFF. Written as DNA, the CDR3 is TGTGCCAGCAGTGAACTACTAGCGGGGGGAAATGAGCAGTTCTTC.

This chain uses TRBV7-8 with TRBJ2-5; TRBD1 agrees at 9 bases. The germline V gene has CDR1 SGHVS and CDR2 FQNEAQ. This CDR3 has 15 residues. J lost 2 bases, V lost 5 bases, and 6 bases had no gene match. This chain's CDR3 is CASSPRDRVQETQYF. The CDR3 DNA is TGTGCCAGCAGCCCCCGGGACAGGGTTCAAGAGACCCAGTACTTC.

The chain uses TRBV19 and TRBJ2-2; TRBD1 agrees at 7 bases. Germline values: CDR1 LNHDA, CDR2 SQIVND (reference sequence). V gave up 7 bases and J gave up 6 bases; unmatched junction bases: 14. The CDR3 is 16 residues long. CDR3 sequence: CASNPSGQPQSGELFF. DNA of the CDR3: TGTGCCAGTAACCCTTCGGGACAGCCCCAATCCGGGGAGCTGTTTTTT.

This clone was detected only once. This chain connects TRBV30 to TRBJ2-7; unclear D gene. There are 12 residues in the CDR3. Germline-derived CDR1 and CDR2 are GTSNPN and SVGIG (reference sequence). V lost 1 base and J lost 5, with 9 bases in between. The CDR3 loop is CAWSAGENEQYF. The CDR3 DNA reads as TGTGCCTGGAGTGCTGGGGAAAACGAGCAGTACTTC.

This clone was recorded only once. The chain combines TRBV10-1 with TRBJ2-2; possible D gene TRBD1, 5 bases. From germline, CDR1 is WNHNN and CDR2 SYGVQD (reference sequence). The CDR3 loop spans 18 amino acids. Trimming shortened V by 1 base and J by 5 bases, and 20 bases separated the two germline ends. The DNA of the CDR3 is TGCGCCAGCAGTGAGTTCGTGTTGGGGCCAGGGAATACCGGGGAGCTGTTTTTT. Protein sequence: CASSEFVLGPGNTGELFF.

This clone is a singleton in its sample. The chain has TRBV27 and TRBJ1-6; 9 bases line up with TRBD1. The J segment lost 7 bases and the V segment lost 6 bases, leaving 10 bases of the junction unmatched. This CDR3 comprises 16 residues. Germline assignment: CDR1 MNHEY and CDR2 SMNVEV (reference sequence). The CDR3 is CASSPPGTGRNSPLHF. In DNA, the CDR3 is TGTGCCAGCAGCCCACCCGGGACAGGGAGAAATTCACCCCTCCACTTT.

The chain couples TRBV6-1 to TRBJ2-7; 7 positions match TRBD2. V was clipped by 3 bases and J by 3 bases; unmatched bases: 8. The CDR3 contains 15 residues. Per germline, CDR1 MNHNS and CDR2 SASEGT. The CDR3 region is CASSDYGGEGYEQYF. The CDR3 nucleotides read TGTGCCAGCAGTGATTACGGTGGGGAGGGCTACGAGCAGTACTTC.

V gene TRBV5-1 combines with J gene TRBJ2-7, with 7 bases fitting TRBD1. The CDR3 extends over 13 amino acids. V lost 0 bases and J lost 5; bases outside the gene matches: 2. Per the germline V gene, CDR1 is SGHRS and CDR2 is YFSETQ. The CDR3 here is CASSLEGTDEQYF. In DNA form, the CDR3 reads TGCGCCAGCAGCTTGGAGGGGACAGACGAGCAGTACTTC. Using reference TRBV5-1 and TRBJ2-7 for the parts outside the CDR3, the full variable domain is KAGVTQTPRYLIKTRGQQVTLSCSPISGHRSVSWYQQTPGQGLQFLFEYFSETQRNKGNFPGRFSGRQFSNSRSEMNVSTLELGDSALYLCASSLEGTDEQYFGPGTRLTVT.